The text below deals with one T cell receptor (beta chain). This clone's antigen is unknown. No base qualities exist here, and no much larger clone lies one base off it. This entry belongs to a study of blood T cell repertoires in COVID-19 (dated by TCRdb to between 2020 and 2021). Regarding the research as a whole: Collaborator samples came from the United States, Italy and Spain and covered acute and convalescent phases of COVID-19. The samples were drawn from two sources: the first 160 participants of the ongoing ImmuneRACE study, and 1,254 subjects contributed by 6 global collaborators. A freely available public database, intended as a resource for researchers studying the immune response to SARS-CoV-2, is where the repertoires were released. The sample metadata nearly always contained a de-identified subject ID, COVID-19 status, age in years and sex. The material from the prospective study consisted of cDNA or gDNA derived from T cells, B-cell-depleted T cells, or PBMCs. Subjects who had been exposed to COVID-19, were actively infected with it, or had recovered from it provided the deeply sampled blood TCRbeta repertoires that made up the dataset. Where available, HLA class I and class II types were obtained from metadata supplied by the sample provider rather than from assay-based typing.

Per the germline V gene, SGHVS is the CDR1 and FQNEAQ is the CDR2. Counted from cysteine to phenylalanine, this CDR3 has 15 amino acids. Of the read, only the CDR3 DNA is kept; its 45 bases are in frame from base 1. Germline trimming: 2 bases from V, 6 bases from J; junction bases outside gene matches: 9. One collaborating source in Seattle enrolled patients during active infection and followed them longitudinally through the course of disease. Whole blood was collected in K2EDTA tubes by collaborating institutions according to the institutions' own protocols. For TCRbeta analysis, collaborator samples were shipped as frozen whole blood, as isolated PBMCs, or as DNA extracted from either sample type. Summary of the overall study and its limitations: Clinical and demographic metadata were provided uncurated, with the amount varying by source and participant.

The immunoSEQ Assay, a bias-controlled multiplex PCR, was used to amplify TCRbeta CDR3 regions from genomic DNA. Per the original workflow: The number of nucleated cells in each sample was estimated by amplification of reference gene primers within the assay. To quantify the absolute abundance of each unique TCRbeta CDR3 rearrangement, sequence reads were collapsed and filtered. Productive Simpson clonality was computed per sample as the square root of Simpson's diversity index over productive rearrangements. Entries here come from immuneACCESS through TCRdb and include only in-frame sequences with V and J called. Some clones fail to appear in such tables; in the studies checked, an unresolved V gene covers under half of the shortfall, and the cause of the remainder is unknown. From that table come the V and J calls and clone size; the DNA was used to work out D and trimming. Within this sample are approximately 75,000 clones, with 86% of them counted one time only. The ten largest make up about 6.5% of the sample.

The chain is assembled from TRBV7-8 and TRBJ1-1; 7 central nucleotides agree with TRBD1. Sequenced sample: peripheral blood. This clonotype was obtained from a man at least 80 years old with COVID-19, enrolled during active disease. The CDR3 corresponds to CASSLRAQGDAEAFF. The DNA sequence is given as TGTGCCAGCAGCTTAAGGGCCCAGGGGGACGCTGAAGCTTTCTTT.